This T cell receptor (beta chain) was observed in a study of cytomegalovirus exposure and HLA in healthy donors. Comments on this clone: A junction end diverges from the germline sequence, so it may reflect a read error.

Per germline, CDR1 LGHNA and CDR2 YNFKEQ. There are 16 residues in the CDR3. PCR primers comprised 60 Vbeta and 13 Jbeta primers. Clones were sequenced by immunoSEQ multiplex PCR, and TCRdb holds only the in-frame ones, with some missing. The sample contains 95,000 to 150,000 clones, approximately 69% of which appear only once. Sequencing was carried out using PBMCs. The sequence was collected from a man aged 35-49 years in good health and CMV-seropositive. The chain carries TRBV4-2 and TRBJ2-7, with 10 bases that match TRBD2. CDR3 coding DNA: TGTGCCGGCAGCCAAGGAGGTAGCGGGGGGACGTACGAGCAGTACTTC. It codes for CAGSQGGSGGTYEQYF.